These 21 T cell receptor beta chains share one sample of origin, sequenced in a study of sequential checkpoint blockade in melanoma. Profiling relied on immunoSEQ multiplex PCR, and the TCRdb table lists in-frame clones only, not all of them. The sample holds over 10,000 clones; around 67% are singletons and the top ten take roughly 17%. Treatment given: randomized to nivolumab then ipilimumab (arm A) or the reverse (arm B). Source: CD8+ T cells sorted from blood (inferred from file names), taken from a patient given nivolumab and ipilimumab in sequence. Source of these receptors: a human donor with melanoma.

This clone was counted only a few times. The rearrangement joins TRBV9 to TRBJ2-7; 10 positions agree with TRBD1. Germline values: CDR1 SGDLS, CDR2 YYNGEE. Trimming removed 2 bases from V and 0 bases from J; junction bases left unmatched: 5. The CDR3 runs to 16 residues. DNA for the CDR3: TGTGCCAGCAGCGTTGGGACAGGGGCTAACTCCTACGAGCAGTACTTC. This translates into CASSVGTGANSYEQYF.

This sequence joins TRBV27 and TRBJ2-3; D unresolved. CDR1 is MNHEY, CDR2 SMNVEV, per germline (reference sequence). The CDR3 is made up of 15 amino acids. Trimming removed 2 bases from V and 0 bases from J, with 9 bases in between. CDR3 nucleotides: TGTGCCAGCAGTTTAAAGCGTCATAGCACAGATACGCAGTATTTT. Its protein is CASSLKRHSTDTQYF.

The rearrangement uses TRBV29-1 and TRBJ2-5, with 10 bases identical to TRBD1. Trimming at V came to 3 bases and at J to 5 bases, leaving 9 bases not matched to a gene. Germline V gives CDR1 SQVTM, CDR2 ANQGSEA. The CDR3 sequence is 15 residues long. Here the CDR3 DNA reads TGCAGCGTTGATGGGGTGACAGGGGGCGATGAGACCCAGTACTTC. It specifies CSVDGVTGGDETQYF.

This clone was found once. The CDR3 DNA sequence: TGTGCCAGCAGCTTAGAGGCAGGGGCGAACGGCTACACCTTC. It codes for CASSLEAGANGYTF. The V gene is TRBV13, the J gene TRBJ1-2; tentatively, D is TRBD1 (6 bases). Between the trimmed V and J ends, which lost 1 base and 8 bases, there was a span of 14 bases. Looked up from germline, CDR1 is PRHDT and CDR2 is FYEKMQ (reference sequence). The CDR3 extends over 14 amino acids.

The J gene is TRBJ2-3, the V gene TRBV6-6, with D tentatively TRBD1 (6 bases). Germline V gene data show CDR1 as MNHNY and CDR2 as SVGAGI (reference sequence). CDR3 length equals 14 residues. The V end lost 3 bases, the J end lost 2 bases, and 9 bases lay between the germline ends. CDR3 DNA sequence: TGTGCCAGCAGTTATTGGACAGACACAGATACGCAGTATTTT. It specifies CASSYWTDTDTQYF.

This chain links TRBV25-1 with TRBJ1-1; 8 bases are a match to TRBD1. The trim removed 5 bases at V and 5 bases at J, leaving 13 bases unmatched. CDR1 and CDR2 from the germline V gene are MGHDK and SYGVNS. This CDR3 has 16 amino acids. CDR3 region: CASSPLQGAEETEAFF. DNA for the CDR3: TGTGCCAGCAGTCCGCTTCAGGGGGCTGAAGAGACTGAAGCTTTCTTT.

This clone is termed medium-sized. The chain uses TRBV6-1 and TRBJ2-2; the match to TRBD1 covers 7 bases. Looked up from germline, CDR1 is MNHNS and CDR2 is SASEGT. Trimming at V came to 9 bases and at J to 3 bases, leaving 7 bases not matched to a gene. The CDR3 has 14 residues. The CDR3 DNA sequence: TGTGCCAGTGGACAGGTTGGGGACACCGGGGAGCTGTTTTTT. Its translation: CASGQVGDTGELFF.

This clone occurred a few times. The chain combines TRBV6-5 with TRBJ2-3; 7 nucleotides match TRBD1. V gave up 6 bases and J gave up 1 base; unmatched junction bases: 7. The CDR3 covers 15 residues. CDR1 MNHEY and CDR2 SVGAGI come from the germline V gene. This CDR3 is CASRLTGVGTDTQYF. CDR3 nucleotides: TGTGCCAGCAGGCTTACAGGGGTAGGCACAGATACGCAGTATTTT.

CDR3: CASSLQGWHEQYF. Written as DNA, the CDR3 is TGTGCCAGCAGCTTACAGGGGTGGCACGAGCAGTACTTC. The V and J genes are TRBV11-2 and TRBJ2-7, with D possibly TRBD1 on 6 matching bases. This CDR3 comprises 13 residues. The germline V and J ends were trimmed by 2 bases and 5 bases, with 10 bases remaining between them. CDR1 is SGHAT, CDR2 FQNNGV, per germline.

Remarks on this clone: The sample has other DNA sequences that encode this CDR3 too. V gene TRBV7-9 combines with J gene TRBJ2-3; TRBD2 agrees at 9 bases. This CDR3 region has 15 residues. Trimming cost V 5 bases and J 0 bases; bases outside gene matches: 3. CDR1 is SEHNR and CDR2 is FQNEAQ in the germline V gene (reference sequence). The CDR3 spells CASSPSGISTDTQYF. The CDR3, as DNA: TGTGCCAGCAGCCCTAGCGGGATCAGCACAGATACGCAGTATTTT.

The V call is TRBV25-1, the J call TRBJ2-7; D possibly corresponds to TRBD2 (6 bases). The V end lost 8 bases, the J end lost 7 bases, and 15 bases lay between the germline ends. This CDR3 is 12 amino acids long. In germline, CDR1 is MGHDK, CDR2 SYGVNS. For the CDR3, the DNA is TGTGCCAGCGGAGGGCCCCGGAAGGAGCAGTACTTC. This encodes CASGGPRKEQYF.

V and J are TRBV4-1 and TRBJ2-2; D call uncertain. The length of the CDR3 is 14 residues. The germline gives CDR1 MGHRA, CDR2 YSYEKL. The ends were cut back, 1 base at V and 2 bases at J, with 5 bases in the middle. The CDR3 nucleotides are TGCGCCAGCAGCCAAGCACTAAACACCGGGGAGCTGTTTTTT. Its protein is CASSQALNTGELFF.

The genes are TRBV5-5 and TRBJ2-3; D call uncertain. The germline gives CDR1 SGHKS, CDR2 YYEKEE (reference sequence). V gave up 0 bases and J gave up 9 bases, with 8 bases separating them. This CDR3 is 12 amino acids long. The CDR3 coding sequence is TGTGCCAGCAGCTTGGACATCTCCACGCAGTATTTT. Translating gives CASSLDISTQYF.

The rearrangement uses TRBV5-6 and TRBJ2-1; weak D call: TRBD2 (5 bases). Between the trimmed V and J ends, which lost 4 bases and 9 bases, there was a span of 14 bases. This CDR3 spans 13 amino acids. Germline V gives CDR1 SGHDT, CDR2 YYEEEE. The CDR3 spells CASSERRAGEQFF. The CDR3 DNA follows: TGTGCCAGCAGCGAACGGCGGGCGGGTGAGCAGTTCTTC.

V usage is TRBV29-1 and J usage is TRBJ1-1; D call uncertain. Trimming took off 4 bases at V and 4 bases at J, with 7 bases between the two ends. Germline CDR1 and CDR2: SQVTM and ANQGSEA. The CDR3 is 11 amino acids. The CDR3 nucleotides read TGCAGCGTTGTTTCAGGCACTGAAGCTTTCTTT. This sequence encodes CSVVSGTEAFF.

The chain carries TRBV7-9 and TRBJ2-3; D possibly corresponds to TRBD2 (6 bases). There are 15 residues in the CDR3. V was clipped by 5 bases and J by 2 bases, with 14 bases between them. The germline V gene encodes CDR1 SEHNR and CDR2 FQNEAQ (reference sequence). This chain's CDR3 is CASSPAGINTDTQYF. The CDR3, as DNA: TGTGCCAGCAGCCCCGCGGGGATAAACACAGATACGCAGTATTTT.

This chain uses TRBV5-6 with TRBJ1-5, with no clear D. The CDR3 has 13 amino acids. The germline gives CDR1 SGHDT, CDR2 YYEEEE. Trimming took 3 bases from V and 0 from J, leaving 4 bases between them. CDR3 loop: CASSSYSNQPQHF. As DNA, the CDR3 is TGTGCCAGCAGCTCCTATAGCAATCAGCCCCAGCATTTT.

The J gene is TRBJ2-1, the V gene TRBV27; 12 bases agree with TRBD2. J was trimmed by 7 bases and V by 3 bases; bases with no gene match: 1. Per germline, CDR1 MNHEY and CDR2 SMNVEV (reference sequence). CDR3 length: 14 residues. CDR3 loop: CASSFGLAGNEQFF. In DNA form, the CDR3 reads TGTGCCAGCAGTTTTGGACTAGCGGGAAATGAGCAGTTCTTC.

The chain is built from TRBV7-8 and TRBJ2-1; tentative D call: TRBD2 (5 bases). The germline gives CDR1 SGHVS, CDR2 FQNEAQ. There are 17 residues in the CDR3. The V and J ends lost 3 bases and 0 bases respectively, with 15 bases between them. Here the CDR3 DNA reads TGTGCCAGCAGCTTCCCCGTAGAAGGGAGCTCCTACAATGAGCAGTTCTTC. Its translation is CASSFPVEGSSYNEQFF.

The J gene is TRBJ2-3, the V gene TRBV4-1; no definite D call. This CDR3 has 16 amino acids. Germline CDR1 is MGHRA and CDR2 is YSYEKL. V lost 0 bases, J lost 1 base, and 11 bases lay in between. The CDR3 reads CASSQEKRTRTDTQYF. CDR3 bases: TGCGCCAGCAGCCAAGAAAAGCGTACCCGCACAGATACGCAGTATTTT.

The chain employs TRBV6-5 and TRBJ1-3; D gene uncertain. This CDR3 region has 15 residues. Germline V gene data show CDR1 as MNHEY and CDR2 as SVGAGI. The V and J ends lost 2 bases and 0 bases respectively, with 8 bases between them. The DNA of the CDR3 is TGTGCCAGCAGTTACATGGCCAACTCTGGAAACACCATATATTTT. It encodes CASSYMANSGNTIYF.